This T cell receptor (beta chain) derives from a study of T cells in Graves' hyperthyroidism and ophthalmopathy. Findings and caveats of the study: Classification by a 13 V-J model distinguished ophthalmopathy from stable hyperthyroidism.

CDR3 length: 16 residues. Germline V lookup: CDR1 SGHRS, CDR2 YFSETQ. V gave up 4 bases and J gave up 2 bases; unmatched junction bases: 7. Clinical symptoms, serum thyroxine and TRAb, thyroid ultrasound and orbital computed tomography were used for the diagnoses. On this clonotype: Its antigen remains unknown.

The investigators amplified TCR beta CDR3 regions from RNA transcripts. HTBI primers were employed in a first-round RT-PCR of the TCR CDR3. MiXCR was run by TCRdb on the multiplex PCR reads, yielding one entry per CDR3 protein. The sample records about 300,000 distinct CDR3 sequences, 15% to 20% being singletons. The receptor comes from a man over 45 with Graves' ophthalmopathy. The sequenced material came from blood. The chain couples TRBV5-1 to TRBJ2-1; 9 nucleotides match TRBD2. The CDR3 reads CASSPGLASTYNEQFF. The CDR3 DNA sequence: TGCGCCAGCAGCCCAGGACTAGCGTCGACCTACAATGAGCAGTTCTTC.